Each of the 12 T cell receptor beta chains below was sequenced from the same sample in a study of cytomegalovirus exposure and HLA in healthy donors (dated by TCRdb to about 2017). Libraries were made using the immunoSEQ multiplex PCR assay. For the multiplex PCR, a mixture combining 60 forward primers for TCR Vbeta segments and 13 reverse primers for TCR Jbeta segments was used. What TCRdb holds here is the immuneACCESS table cut down to in-frame rearrangements. Part of the clones is not present; checked against another copy, under half of the missing clones reflect an unresolved V gene, and the others are unexplained. This sample lists some 180,000 clones; over 65% were detected once. About 2.8% of the sample lies in the top ten. Sequences were obtained from PBMCs. These receptors all stem from a woman aged 30 to 39 in good health and CMV-seronegative.

This chain connects TRBV28 to TRBJ2-2; TRBD2 matches at 14 bases. Germline loops: CDR1 MDHEN, CDR2 SYDVKM. With 5 bases clipped from V and 1 base from J, the junction kept 3 bases outside the gene matches. The CDR3 length is 17 residues. This CDR3 reads CASSRLAGGMNTGELFF. The CDR3 DNA reads TGTGCCAGCAGTCGACTAGCGGGAGGGATGAACACCGGGGAGCTGTTTTTT.

This clone was seen a handful of times. The rearrangement uses TRBV18 and TRBJ2-7; weak D call: TRBD2 (5 bases). This CDR3 region has 13 residues. The germline gives CDR1 KGHSH, CDR2 LQKENI. Trimming cost V 3 bases and J 0 bases, with 6 bases left between them. The CDR3 region has the DNA TGTGCCAGCTCACCGACTAACTCCTACGAGCAGTACTTC. Its protein product is CASSPTNSYEQYF.

This clone was seen only once. This chain joins TRBV28 and TRBJ2-1, with D perhaps TRBD1 (6 bases). V was pared by 10 bases and J by 7 bases, with 8 bases between. CDR1 is MDHEN, CDR2 SYDVKM, per germline. The CDR3 is 10 residues long. The CDR3 coding sequence is TGTGCCACTCAGGGGAATGAGCAGTTCTTC. Its translation: CATQGNEQFF.

V usage is TRBV18 and J usage is TRBJ2-5; no clear D gene. Germline V gene lookup returns CDR1 KGHSH and CDR2 LQKENI. The V end was cut by 2 bases, the J end by 5 bases, with 6 bases between. This CDR3 comprises 12 residues. This chain's CDR3 is CASSPNRETQYF. The DNA of the CDR3 is TGTGCCAGCTCACCAAATCGGGAGACCCAGTACTTC.

The V and J genes are TRBV9 and TRBJ2-3, with 8 bases that match TRBD2. This CDR3 comprises 15 residues. CDR1 SGDLS and CDR2 YYNGEE come from the germline V gene. Trimming cost V 1 base and J 5 bases; bases outside gene matches: 6. For the CDR3, the DNA is TGTGCCAGCAGCGTATCGGGGGGGGGAATAGATACGCAGTATTTT. It specifies CASSVSGGGIDTQYF.

The chain is built from TRBV18 and TRBJ2-7, with 8 bases fitting TRBD1. Germline loops: CDR1 KGHSH, CDR2 LQKENI. This CDR3 has 15 residues. V dropped 5 bases and J dropped 5; count of bases not matched to a gene: 11. Here the CDR3 DNA reads TGTGCCAGCTCAGCCCTCCCGGGACAGGTCCACGAGCAGTACTTC. Encoded protein: CASSALPGQVHEQYF.

The chain couples TRBV27 to TRBJ1-1; D possibly corresponds to TRBD1 (6 bases). Germline CDR1 reads MNHEY; CDR2 reads SMNVEV (reference sequence). V was clipped by 6 bases and J by 5 bases, with 13 bases between them. The CDR3 loop spans 13 amino acids. The CDR3 region has the DNA TGTGCCAGCAGCGGCAGGGGAGAGACTGAAGCTTTCTTT. Amino acids: CASSGRGETEAFF.

The chain carries TRBV5-1 and TRBJ2-1; D gene ambiguous. The CDR3 spans 14 residues. The V end was cut by 1 base, the J end by 8 bases, with 13 bases between. The germline gives CDR1 SGHRS, CDR2 YFSETQ. Written as DNA, the CDR3 is TGCGCCAGCAGCTTGCCCGACTCCCCCTATGAGCAGTTCTTC. As protein: CASSLPDSPYEQFF.

This clone was observed a few times. The gene calls are TRBV7-9 and TRBJ2-7; the D is unclear. The CDR3 consists of 16 residues. The V gene lost 5 bases and the J gene lost 0 bases, with 17 bases spanning the gap. CDR1 is SEHNR, CDR2 FQNEAQ, per germline (reference sequence). DNA for the CDR3: TGTGCCAGCAGCCGTGGTACCGGGTCCAGCTCCTACGAGCAGTACTTC. It encodes CASSRGTGSSSYEQYF.

The chain is built from TRBV5-4 and TRBJ2-7; D remains unclear. V was cut by 2 bases and J by 3 bases, with 12 bases left in between. The CDR3 covers 14 residues. Germline CDR1 SGHNT, CDR2 YYREEE (reference sequence). DNA of the CDR3: TGTGCCAGCAGCTTAGGCGGCGCTGTCTACGAGCAGTACTTC. Amino acids: CASSLGGAVYEQYF.

This rearrangement joins TRBV7-2 to TRBJ2-7; D might be TRBD2 (6 bases). Trimming took 7 bases from V and 0 from J, leaving 22 bases between them. The CDR3 is made up of 17 amino acids. Per the germline V gene, CDR1 is SGHTA and CDR2 is FQGNSA. The CDR3 reads CASKVGGGGDISYEQYF. The DNA for the CDR3 is TGTGCCAGCAAGGTGGGAGGAGGCGGGGATATCTCCTACGAGCAGTACTTC.

J is TRBJ1-2 and V is TRBV27; a weak D match, TRBD1 (6 bases). The CDR3 consists of 15 residues. Germline lookup yields CDR1 MNHEY and CDR2 SMNVEV (reference sequence). V dropped 1 base and J dropped 4 bases, with 13 bases sitting between them. CDR3 DNA sequence: TGTGCCAGCAGTTTATTTTCTGGGGGCATCTATGGCTACACCTTC. Its translation: CASSLFSGGIYGYTF.